The 30 T cell receptor beta chains given below trace back to one sample, sequenced in a study of T cell responses to AZD1222 COVID-19 vaccine. The repertoire was sequenced with immunoSEQ multiplex PCR; TCRdb's copy has only in-frame clones and lacks some. The data show approximately 110,000 clones, approximately 92% seen once. Sequenced here: peripheral blood, sampled on day 0 of AZD1222 vaccination. The receptors were sampled from an adult in good health.

This chain uses TRBV18 with TRBJ2-6; weak D call: TRBD2 (5 bases). V gave up 3 bases and J gave up 0 bases, with 9 bases separating them. From germline, CDR1 is KGHSH and CDR2 LQKENI. The CDR3 is made up of 16 amino acids. CDR3 sequence reads: CASSPRGLSGANVLTF. In DNA form, the CDR3 reads TGTGCCAGCTCACCGAGAGGGCTCTCTGGGGCCAACGTCCTGACTTTC.

This clone was observed once. The chain links TRBV27 to TRBJ2-1; 7 nucleotides align to TRBD1. The germline gives CDR1 MNHEY, CDR2 SMNVEV (reference sequence). The CDR3 totals 14 residues. Germline trimming cut 4 bases from V and 8 bases from J; bases unmatched to any gene: 8. Here the CDR3 reads CASSSRTGPDEQFF. The CDR3 nucleotides are TGTGCCAGCAGTTCCCGGACAGGCCCGGATGAGCAGTTCTTC.

The chain links TRBV5-1 to TRBJ2-5; 8 bases line up with TRBD2. Germline CDR1 SGHRS, CDR2 YFSETQ. The CDR3 has 14 residues. Trimming took 0 bases from V and 5 from J; bases not matched to a gene: 3. CDR3 in amino acids: CASSLEREGETQYF. Written as DNA, the CDR3 is TGCGCCAGCAGCTTGGAACGGGAGGGGGAGACCCAGTACTTC.

The chain recombines TRBV7-2 with TRBJ1-5; D possibly corresponds to TRBD1 (5 bases). This CDR3 has 15 residues. V was shortened by 0 bases and J by 4 bases, with 10 bases between the two germline ends. CDR1 and CDR2 (germline): SGHTA, FQGNSA. CDR3 amino acids: CASSLAVTANQPQHF. As DNA, the CDR3 is TGTGCCAGCAGCTTAGCGGTGACAGCAAATCAGCCCCAGCATTTT.

The rearrangement joins TRBV7-2 to TRBJ2-2; a possible D gene is TRBD1 (6 bases). There are 14 residues in the CDR3. Trimming pared 5 bases from V and 7 bases from J, leaving 14 bases between. Germline CDR1 and CDR2: SGHTA and FQGNSA. As DNA, the CDR3 is TGTGCCAGCAGCCCTGGGGGCAATGGCGGGGAGCTGTTTTTT. Protein sequence: CASSPGGNGGELFF.

The chain links TRBV7-9 to TRBJ2-1, with 7 bases fitting TRBD1. J gave up 6 bases and V 6 bases, and 11 bases lay outside the gene matches. Germline-derived CDR1 and CDR2 are SEHNR and FQNEAQ (reference sequence). CDR3 length equals 15 residues. CDR3 DNA: TGTGCCAGCAGAGGGGGTGGCACAGGGGTCAATGAGCAGTTCTTC. Its protein is CASRGGGTGVNEQFF.

J is TRBJ1-1 and V is TRBV2; no firm D call. CDR1 SNHLY and CDR2 FYNNEI come from the germline V gene. The CDR3 is made up of 14 amino acids. The germline V and J ends were trimmed by 2 bases and 3 bases, with 10 bases remaining between them. The CDR3 spells CASSELGWDTEAFF. The CDR3 DNA reads as TGTGCCAGCAGTGAACTGGGTTGGGACACTGAAGCTTTCTTT. The full variable domain, in which reference TRBV2 and TRBJ1-1 provide the parts outside the CDR3, is EPEVTQTPSHQVTQMGQEVILRCVPISNHLYFYWYRQILGQKVEFLVSFYNNEISEKSEIFDDQFSVERPDGSNFTLKIRSTKLEDSAMYFCASSELGWDTEAFFGQGTRLTVV.

The V call is TRBV9, the J call TRBJ2-3; D is possibly TRBD2 (6 bases). V lost 3 bases, J lost 4 bases, and 18 bases lay in between. The CDR3 is 16 residues long. Germline CDR1 and CDR2: SGDLS and YYNGEE. The chain's CDR3 is CASSATVGLLADTQYF. Written as DNA, the CDR3 is TGTGCCAGCAGCGCTACGGTGGGACTTCTTGCAGATACGCAGTATTTT.

This rearrangement joins TRBV19 to TRBJ1-5, with a tentative D call TRBD1 (5 bases). The CDR3 totals 17 residues. Germline V gene sequence: CDR1 LNHDA, CDR2 SQIVND (reference sequence). Trimming removed 0 bases at V and 0 bases at J, with 12 bases between. The CDR3 sequence: CASSIDGAFYSNQPQHF. CDR3 sequence (DNA): TGTGCCAGTAGTATAGATGGGGCATTTTATAGCAATCAGCCCCAGCATTTT.

This clone occurred once. V is TRBV9 and J is TRBJ2-2; perhaps D is TRBD1 or TRBD2 (5 bases each). Germline loops: CDR1 SGDLS, CDR2 YYNGEE. Trimming left V 0 bases short and J 0 bases short, with 9 bases between. The CDR3 totals 16 residues. Here the CDR3 reads CASSVAGPPNTGELFF. CDR3 sequence (DNA): TGTGCCAGCAGCGTAGCGGGGCCACCGAACACCGGGGAGCTGTTTTTT.

The rearrangement joins TRBV5-4 to TRBJ2-7, with D possibly being TRBD2 (6 bases). The CDR3 is 13 residues long. Germline CDR1 and CDR2: SGHNT and YYREEE (reference sequence). The V end was cut by 0 bases, the J end by 3 bases, with 7 bases between. Here the CDR3 DNA reads TGTGCCAGCAGCTTGGGACTAGACTACGAGCAGTACTTC. This gives the protein CASSLGLDYEQYF.

This chain's CDR3 is CAIRTGGGGANVLTF. In DNA, the CDR3 is TGTGCCATCAGAACAGGGGGCGGTGGGGCCAACGTCCTGACTTTC. The V call is TRBV10-3, the J call TRBJ2-6; 9 positions agree with TRBD1. CDR1 is ENHRY, CDR2 SYGVKD, per germline. The CDR3 sequence is 15 residues long. V gave up 6 bases and J gave up 3 bases; unmatched junction bases: 3.

This clone was detected once. The V call is TRBV15, the J call TRBJ1-5; TRBD1 agrees at 11 bases. Germline CDR1 and CDR2: LNHNV and YYDKDF (reference sequence). There are 15 residues in the CDR3. Germline trimming cut 4 bases from V and 6 bases from J; bases unmatched to any gene: 5. CDR3 residues: CATSTGQGAGQPQHF. CDR3 DNA sequence: TGTGCCACCAGCACCGGACAGGGGGCGGGTCAGCCCCAGCATTTT.

J is TRBJ1-4 and V is TRBV7-9; tentative D call: TRBD1 (5 bases). The CDR3 length is 16 residues. V was clipped by 3 bases and J by 0 bases, with 11 bases between them. Looked up from germline, CDR1 is SEHNR and CDR2 is FQNEAQ (reference sequence). CDR3 DNA sequence: TGTGCCAGCAGCTTGGCGTGGGGGACAACTAATGAAAAACTGTTTTTT. Its protein is CASSLAWGTTNEKLFF.

This clone has only a few counts. The rearrangement links TRBV5-6 to TRBJ2-5; D might be TRBD2 (5 bases). There are 14 residues in the CDR3. Germline CDR1 SGHDT, CDR2 YYEEEE. Between the trimmed V and J ends, which lost 7 bases and 5 bases, there was a span of 18 bases. The CDR3 DNA follows: TGTGCCAGCGCCACTTCTAGCTTCCGCGAGACCCAGTACTTC. Amino acid sequence: CASATSSFRETQYF.

The CDR3 loop reads CASSSAGQITGYTF. The CDR3 region has the DNA TGTGCCAGCAGCTCCGCAGGGCAAATTACTGGCTACACCTTC. The chain is built from TRBV7-8 and TRBJ1-2; weak D call: TRBD1 (5 bases). CDR1 is SGHVS, CDR2 FQNEAQ, per germline. Trimming cost V 4 bases and J 7 bases, with 16 bases left between them. The CDR3 sequence is 14 residues long.

J is TRBJ2-5 and V is TRBV7-6, with TRBD2 matching over 12 bases. The CDR3 is 18 amino acids. Germline CDR1 reads SGHVS; CDR2 reads FNYEAQ. Trimming removed 4 bases from V and 5 bases from J; junction bases left unmatched: 14. CDR3 sequence: CASSSFDRRLAGGETQYF. CDR3 nucleotide sequence: TGTGCCAGCAGCTCTTTCGACAGGAGGCTAGCGGGAGGGGAGACCCAGTACTTC. The full variable domain, with the rest looked up from reference TRBV7-6 and TRBJ2-5, is GAGVSQSPRYKVTKRGQDVALRCDPISGHVSLYWYRQALGQGPEFLTYFNYEAQQDKSGLPNDRFSAERPEGSISTLTIQRTEQRDSAMYRCASSSFDRRLAGGETQYFGPGTRLLVL.

The J gene is TRBJ2-1, the V gene TRBV14; TRBD2 is a possible D gene (6 bases). The CDR3 has 14 residues. V was cut by 0 bases and J by 4 bases, with 7 bases left in between. Germline V gene sequence: CDR1 SGHDN, CDR2 FVKESK. The CDR3 nucleotides read TGTGCCAGCAGCCAAGACCGGGGGTACAATGAGCAGTTCTTC. Translation: CASSQDRGYNEQFF.

This chain's CDR3 is CASSLLDTEAFF. The CDR3 region has the DNA TGTGCCAGCAGCTTACTGGACACTGAAGCTTTCTTT. The J gene is TRBJ1-1, the V gene TRBV7-8; D not certain. V was shortened by 2 bases and J by 3 bases, with 4 bases between the two germline ends. Germline V gene sequence: CDR1 SGHVS, CDR2 FQNEAQ. The CDR3 is made up of 12 amino acids. The entire variable domain, with the rest obtained from reference TRBV7-8 and TRBJ1-1, is as follows: GAGVSQSPRYKVAKRGQDVALRCDPISGHVSLFWYQQALGQGPEFLTYFQNEAQLDKSGLPSDRFFAERPEGSVSTLKIQRTQQEDSAVYLCASSLLDTEAFFGQGTRLTVV.

The rearrangement uses TRBV18 and TRBJ1-1, with no clear D. The germline V gene encodes CDR1 KGHSH and CDR2 LQKENI. V gave up 0 bases and J gave up 2 bases, with 10 bases separating them. The CDR3 has 15 amino acids. The CDR3 sequence: CASSPPYSTNTEAFF. CDR3 nucleotides: TGTGCCAGCTCACCACCCTACTCCACTAACACTGAAGCTTTCTTT.

This clone showed up just once. This chain links TRBV5-1 with TRBJ1-1, with TRBD1 identical over 9 bases. The CDR3 covers 19 residues. The germline CDR1 and CDR2 sequences are SGHRS and YFSETQ. V was clipped by 2 bases and J by 0 bases; unmatched bases: 14. The CDR3 loop reads CASSFYGLGQGNLNTEAFF. The CDR3 nucleotides are TGCGCCAGCAGCTTCTACGGACTAGGACAGGGGAATTTGAACACTGAAGCTTTCTTT. The full variable domain, completed using reference TRBV5-1 and TRBJ1-1, is KAGVTQTPRYLIKTRGQQVTLSCSPISGHRSVSWYQQTPGQGLQFLFEYFSETQRNKGNFPGRFSGRQFSNSRSEMNVSTLELGDSALYLCASSFYGLGQGNLNTEAFFGQGTRLTVV.

The rearrangement links TRBV25-1 to TRBJ1-1; 9 bases fit TRBD1. Germline V lookup: CDR1 MGHDK, CDR2 SYGVNS. With V trimmed by 5 bases and J by 4 bases, 2 bases remained unmatched. There are 13 residues in the CDR3. The CDR3 loop reads CASSRQGGTEAFF. As DNA, the CDR3 is TGTGCCAGCAGTCGACAGGGGGGCACTGAAGCTTTCTTT.

J is TRBJ2-5 and V is TRBV4-1; D call uncertain. With 1 base removed from V and 0 bases from J, the gap between germline ends came to 9 bases. CDR1 and CDR2 (germline): MGHRA, YSYEKL. CDR3 length: 15 amino acids. The DNA of the CDR3 is TGCGCCAGCAGCCAAGGCCACATTGACCAAGAGACCCAGTACTTC. It specifies CASSQGHIDQETQYF.

This clone was picked up one time. This sequence joins TRBV19 and TRBJ1-1; D unclear. This CDR3 has 14 amino acids. The V gene lost 8 bases and the J gene lost 3 bases, with 16 bases spanning the gap. Germline V CDR1 and CDR2: LNHDA, SQIVND (reference sequence). The CDR3 spells CASSPGFEDTEAFF. Here the CDR3 DNA reads TGTGCCAGTTCACCGGGATTTGAGGACACTGAAGCTTTCTTT.

The chain links TRBV9 to TRBJ2-2, with 7 bases lining up with TRBD1. This CDR3 has 16 residues. V was pared by 4 bases and J by 3 bases, with 9 bases of the junction left unmatched. Germline CDR1 is SGDLS and CDR2 is YYNGEE. The CDR3, as DNA: TGTGCCAGCAGCCCAAGACAGGGATTGCACACCGGGGAGCTGTTTTTT. Translating gives CASSPRQGLHTGELFF.

The V gene is TRBV7-3, the J gene TRBJ2-1; D unresolved. The length of the CDR3 is 12 residues. Per the germline V gene, CDR1 is SGHTA and CDR2 is FQGTGA. V was trimmed by 0 bases and J by 6 bases, leaving 3 bases between them. The CDR3 region has the DNA TGTGCCAGCAGCTTAACGGGCAATGAGCAGTTCTTC. This gives the protein CASSLTGNEQFF.

The V gene is TRBV28, the J gene TRBJ2-1; 14 positions match TRBD2. V trimming: 6 bases; J trimming: 8 bases; junction bases outside the gene matches: 12. Germline V CDR1 and CDR2: MDHEN, SYDVKM. The CDR3 extends over 17 amino acids. The CDR3: CASRGLAGVRTRDEQFF. The DNA for the CDR3 is TGTGCCAGCAGGGGACTAGCGGGAGTCCGAACACGAGATGAGCAGTTCTTC.

The sample holds one count of this clone. The chain links TRBV12-3 or TRBV12-4 to TRBJ2-2; tentatively, D is TRBD2 (5 bases). The CDR3 has 13 residues. V lost 5 bases to trimming and J lost 6 bases, with 10 bases between them. CDR3 DNA: TGTGCCAGCAGTAATCAGGAGGCCGGGGAGCTGTTTTTT. Its translation: CASSNQEAGELFF.

The chain employs TRBV4-2 and TRBJ1-5; D is unclear. Germline V lookup: CDR1 LGHNA, CDR2 YNFKEQ. The CDR3 spans 13 residues. V was clipped by 1 base and J by 6 bases, with 7 bases between them. The CDR3: CASSQAAGQPQHF. In DNA, the CDR3 is TGTGCCAGCAGCCAAGCGGCGGGTCAGCCCCAGCATTTT.

This rearrangement joins TRBV11-3 to TRBJ1-6; D remains ambiguous. The germline gives CDR1 SGHNT, CDR2 YENEEA. V gave up 0 bases and J gave up 6 bases, with 9 bases separating them. The CDR3 extends over 15 amino acids. In nucleotides, the CDR3 is TGTGCCAGCAGCTTAGAAGCACAGCGTAATTCACCCCTCCACTTT. This sequence encodes CASSLEAQRNSPLHF. Based on the CDR3 plus reference TRBV11-3 and TRBJ1-6, the full variable domain is EAGVVQSPRYKIIEKKQPVAFWCNPISGHNTLYWYLQNLGQGPELLIRYENEEAVDDSQLPKDRFSAERLKGVDSTLKIQPAELGDSAVYLCASSLEAQRNSPLHFGNGTRLTVT.